The 3 T cell receptor beta chains in this list originate from one sample, sequenced in a study of T-cell memory formation after mild COVID-19. TCRdb processed the 5' RACE reads anew with MiXCR; each CDR3 protein has one entry. The sample consists of 540,000 or so distinct CDR3 sequences, about a fifth of them appearing once. The sample taken for sequencing was PBMCs or a T cell subset sorted from them (not recorded which). Receptors were obtained from an adult woman who had mild COVID-19 (a few samples of this study predate the infection). Cell type and time point are not known.

This clonotype was seen a few times. The genes are TRBV5-1 and TRBJ2-3; 8 positions match TRBD1. This CDR3 region has 16 residues. From germline, CDR1 is SGHRS and CDR2 YFSETQ. Losses at the gene ends were 3 bases for V and 2 bases for J; bases not matched to a gene: 8. CDR3 sequence (DNA): TGCGCCAGCAGCTCGGCAACAGGGGGGCTCACAGATACGCAGTATTTT. Protein product: CASSSATGGLTDTQYF.

The rearrangement uses TRBV6-2 or TRBV6-3 and TRBJ2-5; TRBD2 aligns across 10 bases. V shed 4 bases and J 13 bases; nucleotides not matched to a gene: 6. CDR1 is MNHEY and CDR2 is SVGEGT in the germline V gene. The CDR3 sequence is 12 residues long. CDR3 region: CASSSLAGAWYF. Here the CDR3 DNA reads TGTGCCAGCAGTTCGCTAGCGGGAGCTTGGTACTTC.

This clonotype was detected a few times. This chain links TRBV4-1 with TRBJ2-3; the D is unclear. The CDR3 contains 14 residues. V lost 5 bases to trimming and J lost 8 bases, with 17 bases between them. Looked up from germline, CDR1 is MGHRA and CDR2 is YSYEKL. This CDR3 reads CASSGWTPSGTQYF. The DNA of the CDR3 is TGCGCCAGCAGCGGTTGGACCCCATCTGGTACGCAGTATTTT.